The 30 T cell receptor beta chains presented below share a single source sample, sequenced in a study of T cell repertoires in cytomegalovirus infection. TCRdb reprocessed the reads via MiXCR and lists one record per CDR3 protein. Found here are about 310,000 distinct CDR3 sequences, roughly a tenth of them singletons; the top ten hold approximately 2.3%. Source material: PBMCs. The receptors shown here come from a human donor in good health (CMV status not recorded). Some clones in this sample may be carry-over from other donors' samples.

This clonotype was seen many times. CDR3 nucleotides: TGTGCCAGTAGTAGAGACTACTCCTACGAGCAGTACTTC. This translates into CASSRDYSYEQYF. The V and J genes are TRBV19 and TRBJ2-7; D possibly corresponds to TRBD2 (5 bases). Between the trimmed V and J ends, which lost 4 bases and 0 bases, there was a span of 7 bases. CDR3 size: 13 residues. Germline assignment: CDR1 LNHDA and CDR2 SQIVND (reference sequence). The entire variable domain, with the rest obtained from reference TRBV19 and TRBJ2-7, is as follows: DGGITQSPKYLFRKEGQNVTLSCEQNLNHDAMYWYRQDPGQGLRLIYYSQIVNDFQKGDIAEGYSVSREKKESFPLTVTSAQKNPTAFYLCASSRDYSYEQYFGPGTRLTVT.

This clonotype has at least ten counts. This chain uses TRBV12-5 with TRBJ2-3; TRBD2 matches 13 bases. V shed 6 bases, J shed 0 bases, and the junction held 3 bases outside the gene matches. CDR3 length: 16 amino acids. Looked up from germline, CDR1 is LGHNT and CDR2 is FRNRAP. The CDR3 DNA is TGTGCTAGTGGGGGACTAGCGGGGACTAGCACAGATACGCAGTATTTT. This translates into CASGGLAGTSTDTQYF.

This clonotype was counted ten times or more. The chain uses TRBV14 and TRBJ2-7, with D possibly being TRBD1 (5 bases). CDR3 size: 13 residues. CDR1 is SGHDN, CDR2 FVKESK, per germline. The ends were cut back, 4 bases at V and 1 base at J, with 8 bases in the middle. The CDR3 here is CASSRRDSYEQYV. The DNA for the CDR3 is TGTGCCAGCAGCCGCAGGGATTCCTACGAGCAGTACGTC.

This clonotype appeared a few times. The rearrangement links TRBV24-1 to TRBJ2-3, with 10 bases matching TRBD1. Germline V gene sequence: CDR1 KGHDR, CDR2 SFDVKD. V was pared by 4 bases and J by 3 bases, with 3 bases of the junction left unmatched. The length of the CDR3 is 15 residues. The CDR3 DNA reads as TGTGCCACCAGTGACGGACAGGGGGTGACAGATACGCAGTATTTT. Protein product: CATSDGQGVTDTQYF.

This clonotype was counted at least ten times. CDR3 residues: CASSLEAGVSYEQYV. As DNA, the CDR3 is TGTGCCAGCAGCTTAGAGGCAGGGGTCTCCTACGAGCAGTACGTC. The V gene is TRBV7-2, the J gene TRBJ2-7; perhaps TRBD1 as D (6 bases). CDR3 length: 15 amino acids. The germline V gene encodes CDR1 SGHTA and CDR2 FQGNSA. Trimming removed 1 base from V and 0 bases from J, with 10 bases in between.

V gene TRBV3-1 combines with J gene TRBJ1-1; D is unresolved. Looked up from germline, CDR1 is LGHDT and CDR2 is YNNKEL (reference sequence). The CDR3 is 15 amino acids. V lost 0 bases to trimming and J lost 7 bases, with 15 bases between them. The CDR3 loop reads CASSQDGVSGLEAFF. The CDR3 DNA is TGTGCCAGCAGCCAAGATGGGGTTTCCGGGCTTGAAGCTTTCTTT.

There are many counts of this clonotype. The rearrangement uses TRBV7-9 and TRBJ1-1, with D tentatively TRBD1 (5 bases). With 8 bases removed from V and 4 bases from J, the gap between germline ends came to 14 bases. Looked up from germline, CDR1 is SEHNR and CDR2 is FQNEAQ (reference sequence). CDR3 length: 13 amino acids. CDR3 in amino acids: CASGYSRGTEAFF. In DNA, the CDR3 is TGTGCCAGCGGTTACTCGAGGGGCACTGAAGCTTTCTTT.

This clonotype appeared many times. The CDR3 nucleotides are TGTGCCAGCAGTTACTCAGGCGGCGGCCAGCCCCAGCATTTT. This codes for CASSYSGGGQPQHF. The chain recombines TRBV6-5 with TRBJ1-5, with D unresolved. Per germline, CDR1 MNHEY and CDR2 SVGAGI. The CDR3 is 14 amino acids. Trimming stripped 0 bases from V and 7 bases from J, with 10 bases between.

There are a few counts of this clonotype. The V call is TRBV28, the J call TRBJ1-2, with a weak D call TRBD1 (5 bases). The V end was cut by 3 bases, the J end by 8 bases, with 19 bases between. This CDR3 comprises 15 residues. Looked up from germline, CDR1 is MDHEN and CDR2 is SYDVKM. CDR3 sequence reads: CASSFPRGLLFGYTF. The CDR3, as DNA: TGTGCCAGCAGTTTTCCCCGGGGCCTTCTTTTCGGCTACACCTTC.

This clonotype was counted many times. The chain is built from TRBV29-1 and TRBJ2-5; unclear D gene. Trimming took off 4 bases at V and 4 bases at J, with 4 bases between the two ends. The CDR3 sequence is 10 residues long. Germline V gene lookup returns CDR1 SQVTM and CDR2 ANQGSEA. CDR3 coding DNA: TGCAGCGTTGGGGGAGAGACCCAGTACTTC. It specifies CSVGGETQYF.

The table lists this clonotype with many counts. The genes are TRBV12-3 or TRBV12-4 and TRBJ2-7, with D unclear. Trimming pared 6 bases from V and 2 bases from J, leaving 14 bases between. The CDR3 loop spans 14 amino acids. CDR3 nucleotide sequence: TGTGCCAGCAGCTACCAACCAAACGCCTACGAGCAGTACTTC. This encodes CASSYQPNAYEQYF.

V gene TRBV10-3 combines with J gene TRBJ2-3; TRBD2 agrees at 9 bases. Germline V gene lookup returns CDR1 ENHRY and CDR2 SYGVKD. Germline trimming cut 7 bases from V and 0 bases from J; bases unmatched to any gene: 5. The CDR3 covers 15 residues. CDR3: CAIKQAGGSTDTQYF. CDR3 coding DNA: TGTGCCATCAAACAAGCGGGGGGAAGCACAGATACGCAGTATTTT.

This clonotype has ten or more counts. V usage is TRBV3-1 and J usage is TRBJ2-2, with D tentatively TRBD2 (5 bases). Germline CDR1 and CDR2: LGHDT and YNNKEL (reference sequence). This CDR3 has 14 residues. Between the trimmed V and J ends, which lost 1 base and 3 bases, there was a span of 6 bases. CDR3 sequence (DNA): TGTGCCAGCAGCCAAGGAGGGCACACCGGGGAGCTGTTTTTT. Protein: CASSQGGHTGELFF.

This clonotype showed up many times. The chain joins TRBV7-9 to TRBJ2-5; no clear D. V was clipped by 4 bases and J by 2 bases, with 11 bases between them. Germline V gene sequence: CDR1 SEHNR, CDR2 FQNEAQ (reference sequence). The CDR3 is 14 amino acids. The CDR3 sequence is CASSSSQKQETQYF. The CDR3 DNA follows: TGTGCCAGCAGCTCTTCACAGAAACAAGAGACCCAGTACTTC.

The chain joins TRBV28 to TRBJ2-1; D might be TRBD1 (6 bases). This CDR3 comprises 15 residues. Trimming cost V 7 bases and J 1 base, with 14 bases left between them. The germline V gene has CDR1 MDHEN and CDR2 SYDVKM. The CDR3 reads CASISTGQSYNEQFF. CDR3 nucleotide sequence: TGTGCCAGCATCTCGACAGGACAGTCCTACAATGAGCAGTTCTTC.

This clonotype was detected many times. This sequence joins TRBV28 and TRBJ2-2; a possible D gene is TRBD1 (6 bases). Per the germline V gene, CDR1 is MDHEN and CDR2 is SYDVKM. CDR3 length: 15 amino acids. Trimming took off 3 bases at V and 6 bases at J, with 14 bases between the two ends. Here the CDR3 DNA reads TGTGCCAGCAGTTTTAGGTTCAGGGGATCCGGGGAGCTGTTTTTT. Its translation is CASSFRFRGSGELFF.

This clonotype was recorded at least ten times. The chain couples TRBV4-2 to TRBJ1-1, with TRBD1 identical over 7 bases. Looked up from germline, CDR1 is LGHNA and CDR2 is YNFKEQ. The CDR3 consists of 15 residues. V dropped 0 bases and J dropped 3; count of bases not matched to a gene: 4. The DNA of the CDR3 is TGTGCCAGCAGCCAAGACGACAGGGTTGACACTGAAGCTTTCTTT. Translation gives CASSQDDRVDTEAFF.

At least ten counts were recorded for this clonotype. The chain has TRBV28 and TRBJ2-7, with TRBD1 matching 7 bases. This CDR3 contains 13 residues. V lost 4 bases to trimming and J lost 1 base; unmatched junction nucleotides: 1. CDR1 MDHEN and CDR2 SYDVKM come from the germline V gene. The CDR3 is CASSSGQSYEQYV. CDR3 DNA sequence: TGTGCCAGCAGTTCGGGACAGTCCTACGAGCAGTACGTC.

In the case of this clonotype: A read error may be the cause here, since a much bigger clone is one base away. The V and J genes are TRBV6-1 and TRBJ1-4, with D perhaps TRBD1 (6 bases). The length of the CDR3 is 10 residues. Looked up from germline, CDR1 is MNHNS and CDR2 is SASEGT. CDR3 loop: CANSGGQLFF. CDR3 nucleotides: TGTGCCAACAGTGGCGGACAGCTGTTTTTT.

A few counts support this clonotype. This sequence joins TRBV12-3 or TRBV12-4 and TRBJ1-6; TRBD1 matches 7 bases. The CDR3 runs to 16 residues. Losses at the gene ends were 6 bases for V and 4 bases for J; bases not matched to a gene: 9. CDR3 sequence reads: CASSSGKGQYNSPLHF. As DNA, the CDR3 is TGTGCCAGCAGCTCCGGGAAGGGACAGTATAATTCACCCCTCCACTTT.

This clonotype was picked up many times. V and J are TRBV7-9 and TRBJ2-3; weak D call: TRBD1 (6 bases). CDR1 SEHNR and CDR2 FQNEAQ come from the germline V gene (reference sequence). The CDR3 is 15 amino acids. The V and J ends lost 8 bases and 0 bases respectively, with 15 bases between them. The CDR3 is CASETGHISTDTQYF. CDR3 coding DNA: TGTGCCAGCGAAACAGGGCACATAAGCACAGATACGCAGTATTTT.

At least ten counts were recorded for this clonotype. The chain uses TRBV28 and TRBJ1-5; D not resolved. Trimming cost V 4 bases and J 3 bases, with 19 bases left between them. CDR1 and CDR2 (germline): MDHEN, SYDVKM. The CDR3 is made up of 17 amino acids. The CDR3 region is CASSSPEESGINQPQHF. The CDR3 DNA is TGTGCCAGCAGTTCCCCGGAAGAGAGTGGGATCAATCAGCCCCAGCATTTT.

This clonotype was seen ten or more times. The chain uses TRBV6-2 or TRBV6-3 and TRBJ1-6, with no clear D. CDR1 MNHEY and CDR2 SVGEGT come from the germline V gene. CDR3 length: 12 residues. V was clipped by 2 bases and J by 18 bases, with 14 bases between them. CDR3 nucleotides: TGTGCCAGCAGTTACGGCTGGGATGGTCACCACTTT. It yields the protein CASSYGWDGHHF.

This clonotype showed up just a few times. The J gene is TRBJ1-2, the V gene TRBV28; the D gene is possibly TRBD1 (5 bases). This CDR3 is built from 12 residues. V was pared by 11 bases and J by 1 base, with 11 bases between. CDR1 MDHEN and CDR2 SYDVKM come from the germline V gene. CDR3 in amino acids: CACGGVNYGYTF. The CDR3 DNA follows: TGTGCCTGCGGGGGGGTTAACTATGGCTACACCTTC.

Turning to this clonotype: One end of the junction is discordant with germline, which a read error may explain. The V and J genes are TRBV5-1 and TRBJ1-2, with D hard to call. The CDR3 is made up of 16 amino acids. In germline, CDR1 is SGHRS, CDR2 YFSETQ. The CDR3 DNA sequence: TGCGCCAGCAGCTTGGATGTCTCATCAGCTAACTTTGGCTACACCTTC. It encodes CASSLDVSSANFGYTF.

The chain recombines TRBV20-1 with TRBJ1-2, with a weak D call TRBD1 (6 bases). The length of the CDR3 is 13 residues. Per the germline V gene, CDR1 is DFQATT and CDR2 is SNEGSKA (reference sequence). Trimming took off 0 bases at V and 4 bases at J, with 9 bases between the two ends. The CDR3 region has the DNA TGCAGTGCTAGAGAACAGGGTGGCTATGGCTACACCTTC. This encodes CSAREQGGYGYTF.

This clonotype was seen at least ten times. DNA of the CDR3: TGTGCCAGCAGTTACTCTAACAGACCCAATGAGCAGTTCTTC. It codes for CASSYSNRPNEQFF. V gene TRBV6-5 combines with J gene TRBJ2-1; D remains ambiguous. Germline V lookup: CDR1 MNHEY, CDR2 SVGAGI. Trimming cost V 0 bases and J 6 bases, with 9 bases left between them. The CDR3 consists of 14 residues.

This clonotype has ten or more counts. V usage is TRBV3-1 and J usage is TRBJ1-2, with unresolved D. V was pared by 0 bases and J by 2 bases, with 10 bases between. The CDR3 runs 15 residues. Germline assignment: CDR1 LGHDT and CDR2 YNNKEL (reference sequence). Written as DNA, the CDR3 is TGTGCCAGCAGCCAAGACCCCGGGAACAACTATGGCTACACCTTC. Protein sequence: CASSQDPGNNYGYTF.

This clonotype was detected ten times or more. V gene TRBV7-2 combines with J gene TRBJ1-1; 11 positions match TRBD1. CDR1 is SGHTA, CDR2 FQGNSA, per germline. V dropped 5 bases and J dropped 0; count of bases not matched to a gene: 5. The CDR3 spans 16 residues. The CDR3 loop is CASSRDRGSVNTEAFF. The CDR3 region has the DNA TGTGCCAGCAGCAGGGACAGGGGGAGTGTGAACACTGAAGCTTTCTTT.

This clonotype was counted many times. The DNA for the CDR3 is TGCAGTGCTAGAGAGGGGAAGGGCGGACGTTCACCCCTCCACTTT. This codes for CSAREGKGGRSPLHF. The chain is built from TRBV20-1 and TRBJ1-6; D is unresolved. CDR1 and CDR2 from the germline V gene are DFQATT and SNEGSKA (reference sequence). The CDR3 extends over 15 amino acids. Trimming cost V 0 bases and J 9 bases, with 15 bases left between them.